These 10 T cell receptor beta chains share one sample of origin, sequenced in a study of blood T cell repertoires in COVID-19 (TCRdb year 2020). Library construction relied on the immunoSEQ multiplex PCR assay. Held by TCRdb, this immuneACCESS table contains in-frame sequences only and omits some clones. Under half of the omission traces to an unresolved V gene where checked; the cause of the rest is unknown. The sample data list approximately 240,000 clones, and more than 75% of these were observed just once. The leading ten clones occupy around 3% of the sample. Source material: peripheral blood. The receptors were sampled from a man between 45 and 60 years old who had recovered from COVID-19.

This rearrangement joins TRBV6-1 to TRBJ1-2, with a weak D call TRBD1 (6 bases). The CDR3 spans 15 residues. In germline, CDR1 is MNHNS, CDR2 SASEGT. V was cut by 0 bases and J by 4 bases, with 12 bases left in between. In DNA, the CDR3 is TGTGCCAGCAGTGAAGCACCGGGACAAACCTATGGCTACACCTTC. It specifies CASSEAPGQTYGYTF.

The chain recombines TRBV19 with TRBJ2-7; perhaps TRBD2 as D (7 bases). This CDR3 has 15 residues. Deletions cut 4 bases from V and 2 bases from J, with 15 bases between. CDR1 LNHDA and CDR2 SQIVND come from the germline V gene (reference sequence). The DNA of the CDR3 is TGTGCCAGTAGTACCGTGGCGGGGGCCACCTACGAGCAGTACTTC. It specifies CASSTVAGATYEQYF.

The chain links TRBV5-4 to TRBJ2-7; 14 bases are a match to TRBD2. V was clipped by 4 bases and J by 3 bases; unmatched bases: 6. Germline-derived CDR1 and CDR2 are SGHNT and YYREEE (reference sequence). The CDR3 totals 16 residues. CDR3 coding DNA: TGTGCCAGCAGCCCGGGACTAGCGGGAGACATCTACGAGCAGTACTTC. This gives the protein CASSPGLAGDIYEQYF.

This clone was found once. Here the CDR3 reads CASSVGTAWEQYF. In DNA form, the CDR3 reads TGTGCCAGCAGCGTAGGGACAGCTTGGGAGCAGTACTTC. The gene calls are TRBV11-2 and TRBJ2-7; 7 bases align to TRBD1. CDR3 size: 13 residues. CDR1 is SGHAT and CDR2 is FQNNGV in the germline V gene. Germline trimming cut 5 bases from V and 7 bases from J; bases unmatched to any gene: 8.

The gene calls are TRBV5-8 and TRBJ2-7, with TRBD2 identical over 7 bases. The CDR3 is made up of 16 amino acids. V dropped 7 bases and J dropped 0; count of bases not matched to a gene: 13. Germline CDR1 is SGHTS and CDR2 is YDEGEE. CDR3 in DNA: TGTGCCAGCCCTGAAATCCGGGGGGTCGGCTCCTACGAGCAGTACTTC. Encoded protein: CASPEIRGVGSYEQYF.

V is TRBV5-1 and J is TRBJ2-7; possible D gene TRBD2, 5 bases. The CDR3 consists of 15 residues. Germline V gene data show CDR1 as SGHRS and CDR2 as YFSETQ. Trimming cost V 1 base and J 4 bases, with 15 bases left between them. The CDR3 loop is CASSLSGTPGYEQYF. The CDR3 nucleotides read TGCGCCAGCAGCTTGTCCGGCACTCCGGGATACGAGCAGTACTTC.

The chain is built from TRBV29-1 and TRBJ2-2; TRBD2 is a possible D gene (6 bases). Germline CDR1 reads SQVTM; CDR2 reads ANQGSEA. V dropped 6 bases and J dropped 3 bases, with 14 bases sitting between them. CDR3 size: 14 residues. In nucleotides, the CDR3 is TGCAGCGTGTCCCGGACTAAGGACACCGGGGAGCTGTTTTTT. Its protein is CSVSRTKDTGELFF.

V usage is TRBV27 and J usage is TRBJ2-4; 10 bases are shared with TRBD2. This CDR3 spans 16 amino acids. V was pared by 5 bases and J by 2 bases, with 6 bases of the junction left unmatched. In germline, CDR1 is MNHEY, CDR2 SMNVEV (reference sequence). CDR3 in amino acids: CASSPWTSGSKNIQYF. As DNA, the CDR3 is TGTGCCAGCAGTCCGTGGACTAGCGGTTCCAAAAACATTCAGTACTTC.

This clone has more than one count but fewer than ten. The chain links TRBV5-4 to TRBJ2-7, with D perhaps TRBD2 (5 bases). Germline V lookup: CDR1 SGHNT, CDR2 YYREEE (reference sequence). The CDR3 consists of 15 residues. The V gene lost 0 bases and the J gene lost 2 bases, with 12 bases spanning the gap. The CDR3, as DNA: TGTGCCAGCAGCTTGGAGTTAGGGAGCCCCTACGAGCAGTACTTC. Translating it yields CASSLELGSPYEQYF. Variable domain in full (rest from reference TRBV5-4 and TRBJ2-7): ETGVTQSPTHLIKTRGQQVTLRCSSQSGHNTVSWYQQALGQGPQFIFQYYREEENGRGNFPPRFSGLQFPNYSSELNVNALELDDSALYLCASSLELGSPYEQYFGPGTRLTVT.

The rearrangement uses TRBV5-6 and TRBJ2-6; D remains ambiguous. V lost 4 bases and J 0 bases, leaving 8 bases between the germline ends. Germline CDR1 SGHDT, CDR2 YYEEEE. The CDR3 has 15 amino acids. The CDR3 DNA is TGTGCCAGCAGCCGTTTTAGCTCTGGGGCCAACGTCCTGACTTTC. It yields the protein CASSRFSSGANVLTF.